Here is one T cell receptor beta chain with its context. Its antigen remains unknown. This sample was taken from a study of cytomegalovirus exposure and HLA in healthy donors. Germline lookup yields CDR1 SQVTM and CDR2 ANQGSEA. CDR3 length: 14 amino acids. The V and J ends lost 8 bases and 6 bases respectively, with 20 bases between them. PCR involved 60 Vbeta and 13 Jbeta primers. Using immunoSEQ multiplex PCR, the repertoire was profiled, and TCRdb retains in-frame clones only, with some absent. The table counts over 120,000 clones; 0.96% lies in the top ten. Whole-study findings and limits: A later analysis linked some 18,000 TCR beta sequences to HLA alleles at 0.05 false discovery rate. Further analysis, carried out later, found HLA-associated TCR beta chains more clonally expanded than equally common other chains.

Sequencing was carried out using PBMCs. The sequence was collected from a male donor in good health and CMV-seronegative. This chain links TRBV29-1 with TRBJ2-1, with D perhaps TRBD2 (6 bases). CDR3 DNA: TGCAGCTACAGCGGGTTGGCGGTTTTCAATGAGCAGTTCTTC. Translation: CSYSGLAVFNEQFF.